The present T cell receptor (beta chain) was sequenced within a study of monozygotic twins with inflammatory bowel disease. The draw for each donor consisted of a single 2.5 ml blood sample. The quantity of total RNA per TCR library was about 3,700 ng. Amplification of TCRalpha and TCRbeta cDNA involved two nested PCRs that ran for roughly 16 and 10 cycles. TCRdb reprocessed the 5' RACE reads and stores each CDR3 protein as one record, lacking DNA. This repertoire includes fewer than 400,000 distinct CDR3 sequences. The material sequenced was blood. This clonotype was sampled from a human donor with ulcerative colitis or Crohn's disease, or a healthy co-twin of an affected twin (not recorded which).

This CDR3 is CASSLGGGSNEQFF. The rearrangement links TRBV28 to TRBJ2-1; TCRdb returns TRBD1, unconfirmable since there is no DNA. Germline V gene sequence: CDR1 MDHEN, CDR2 SYDVKM. The CDR3 contains 14 residues. The variable domain in full, with the rest retrieved from reference TRBV28 and TRBJ2-1, is DVKVTQSSRYLVKRTGEKVFLECVQDMDHENMFWYRQDPGLGLRLIYFSYDVKMKEKGDIPEGYSVSREKKERFSLILESASTNQTSMYLCASSLGGGSNEQFFGPGTRLTVL.